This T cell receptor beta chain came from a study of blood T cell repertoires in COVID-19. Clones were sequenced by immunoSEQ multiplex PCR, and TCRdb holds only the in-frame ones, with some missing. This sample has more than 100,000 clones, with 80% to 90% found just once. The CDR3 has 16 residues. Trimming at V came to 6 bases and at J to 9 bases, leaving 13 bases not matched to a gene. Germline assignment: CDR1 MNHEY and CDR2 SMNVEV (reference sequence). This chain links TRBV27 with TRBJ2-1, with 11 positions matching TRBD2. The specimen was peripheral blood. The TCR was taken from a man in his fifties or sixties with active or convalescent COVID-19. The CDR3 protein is CASRNSGRARIGEQFF. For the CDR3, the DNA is TGTGCCAGCAGAAATAGCGGGAGGGCCCGGATAGGTGAGCAGTTCTTC.